This TCR beta chain was observed in a study of blood T cells in healthy people across ages. The V end was cut by 5 bases, the J end by 4 bases, with 9 bases between. CDR3 length: 13 residues. In germline, CDR1 is SGHTA, CDR2 FQGNSA. Those donating, healthy Caucasian individuals from Russia, were aged about 6 to 100. Primers used in a second PCR of roughly 6 to 12 cycles were a sample-barcoded 5' primer and a J-beta primer mix. MiXCR was run by TCRdb on the 5' RACE reads, yielding one entry per CDR3 protein. The sample consists of 980,000 or so distinct CDR3 sequences, about 48% of them appearing once. Broader study findings: In the absence of known donor CMV status, changes in expanded clonotypes were possibly confounded.

This clonotype came up a few times. Antigen: not known. This clonotype was obtained from a man aged 25-40 years in good health. The sequencing sample was made of blood. The chain carries TRBV7-2 and TRBJ2-1; D is unclear. The CDR3 protein is CASSPPDYNEQFF. CDR3 bases: TGTGCCAGCAGCCCTCCGGATTACAATGAGCAGTTCTTC.